This T cell receptor (beta chain) is from a study of T cells in tuberculosis. Assay: immunoSEQ multiplex PCR; the TCRdb copy retains only in-frame clones and omits some. Of approximately 100,000 clones detected, approximately 91% appear once; the ten largest clones hold over 1.5%. Study results and caveats: Some low-affinity tetramer-binding T cells may be absent from this sample.

The CDR3 totals 15 residues. Germline V gene sequence: CDR1 SGHTA, CDR2 FQGNSA. Unmatched junction bases numbered 7, after V lost 5 bases and J lost 4 bases. Thawed, overnight-rested PBMC were stained with GMM-loaded CD1B tetramer, viability dye and anti-CD3, then sorted. The lipid loaded on the CD1B tetramers was C32 glucose monomycolate from Rhodococcus equi. PBMC for tetramer sorting were first depleted of CD14-expressing monocytes. This clone was recorded only once. This sequence was found in an adult woman with latent tuberculosis. The chain joins TRBV7-2 to TRBJ1-4, with TRBD1 matching 7 bases. Sequencing used CD1b-GMM tetramer-negative cells sorted from PBMCs. The CDR3 reads CASSRGTELNEKLFF. The CDR3 DNA reads as TGTGCCAGCAGCCGGGGGACAGAGCTTAATGAAAAACTGTTTTTT.